Listed below are T cell receptor beta chains from one sample, sequenced in a study of shared clonotypes between healthy human individuals. The protocol was immunoSEQ multiplex PCR, while the TCRdb copy is restricted to in-frame clones and leaves out a portion. Of roughly 1,500,000 clones in the sample, less than 99% were seen once. The sequenced sample was naive CD4+ T cells sorted from blood. The receptors were gathered from a man aged 25-45 years in good health. CDR3s include the opening cysteine and the closing phenylalanine or tryptophan. Expanded clones are given a class, and other clones once, few, many or no size at all.

V: TRBV5-1
size: few
CDR3: CASSLTGNTEAFF

V: TRBV7-9
size: NA
CDR3: CASSSRTARQAQETQYF

V: TRBV5-1
size: NA
CDR3: CASSLGINDEKLFF

V: TRBV6-1
size: NA
CDR3: CASSVRLAGEGETQYF

V: TRBV6-1
size: NA
CDR3: CASSALAWRTTYEQYF

V: TRBV5-1
size: NA
CDR3: CASSRGLAGGIQETQYF

V: TRBV7-2
size: NA
CDR3: CASSFRGQDLYEQYF

V: TRBV9
size: NA
CDR3: CASSVMAQETQYF

V: TRBV5-1
size: once
CDR3: CASSSGYTGELFF

V: TRBV2
size: NA
CDR3: CASRQGQETQYF

V: TRBV30
size: NA
CDR3: CAWSVQVVGYTF

V: TRBV28
size: NA
CDR3: CASSFTFQGGPQHF

V: TRBV7-3
size: NA
CDR3: CASSYQGRYGYTF

V: TRBV6-1
size: NA
CDR3: CASSGGQGMSYSNQPQHF

V: TRBV14
size: NA
CDR3: CASSEGRYRETQYF

V: TRBV11-2
size: NA
CDR3: CASSSGERELNEQFF

V: TRBV5-4
size: NA
CDR3: CASSLEGASYNEQFF